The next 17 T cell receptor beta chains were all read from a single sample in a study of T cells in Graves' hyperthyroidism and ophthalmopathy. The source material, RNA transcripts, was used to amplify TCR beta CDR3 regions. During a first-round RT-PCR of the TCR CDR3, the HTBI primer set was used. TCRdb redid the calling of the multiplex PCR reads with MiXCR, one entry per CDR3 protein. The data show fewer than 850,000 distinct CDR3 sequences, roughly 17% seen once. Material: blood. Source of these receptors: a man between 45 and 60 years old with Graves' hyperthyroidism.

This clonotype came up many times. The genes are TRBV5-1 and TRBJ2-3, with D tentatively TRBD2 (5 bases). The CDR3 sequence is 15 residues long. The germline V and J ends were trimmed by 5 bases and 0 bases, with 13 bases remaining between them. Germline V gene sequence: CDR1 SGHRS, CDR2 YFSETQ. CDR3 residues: CASRETSVSTDTQYF. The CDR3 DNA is TGCGCCAGCAGGGAAACTAGTGTAAGCACAGATACGCAGTATTTT.

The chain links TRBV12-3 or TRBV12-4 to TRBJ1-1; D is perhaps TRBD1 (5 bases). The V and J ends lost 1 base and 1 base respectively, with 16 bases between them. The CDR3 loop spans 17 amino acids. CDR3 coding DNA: TGTGCCAGCAGTTTAGAAGTGCGGTGGGGGGAGAACACTGAAGCTTTCTTT. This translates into CASSLEVRWGENTEAFF.

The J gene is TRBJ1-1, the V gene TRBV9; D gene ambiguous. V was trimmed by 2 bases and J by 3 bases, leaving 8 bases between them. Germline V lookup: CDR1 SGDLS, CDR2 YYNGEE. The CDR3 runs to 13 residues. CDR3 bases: TGTGCCAGCAGCGTCTCTGGGGACACTGAAGCTTTCTTT. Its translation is CASSVSGDTEAFF.

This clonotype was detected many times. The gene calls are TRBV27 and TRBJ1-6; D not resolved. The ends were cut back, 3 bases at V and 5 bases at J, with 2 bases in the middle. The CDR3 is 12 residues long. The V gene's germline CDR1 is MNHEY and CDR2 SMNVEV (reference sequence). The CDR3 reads CASSFNNSPLHF. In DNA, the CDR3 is TGTGCCAGCAGTTTTAATAATTCACCCCTCCACTTT.

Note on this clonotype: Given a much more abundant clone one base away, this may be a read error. DNA of the CDR3: TGTGCCAGCTCACCGAGTAGCGGGAGTTACAATGTGCAGTTCTTC. It translates to CASSPSSGSYNVQFF. This chain connects TRBV18 to TRBJ2-1; 9 nucleotides line up with TRBD2. The CDR3 contains 15 residues. Germline CDR1 is KGHSH and CDR2 is LQKENI.

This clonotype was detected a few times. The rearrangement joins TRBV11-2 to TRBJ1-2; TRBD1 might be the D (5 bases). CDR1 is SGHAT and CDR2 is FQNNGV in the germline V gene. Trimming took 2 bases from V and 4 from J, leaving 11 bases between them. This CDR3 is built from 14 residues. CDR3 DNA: TGTGCCAGCAGCTTACCCGGGGCCAGCTATGGCTACACCTTC. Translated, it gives CASSLPGASYGYTF.

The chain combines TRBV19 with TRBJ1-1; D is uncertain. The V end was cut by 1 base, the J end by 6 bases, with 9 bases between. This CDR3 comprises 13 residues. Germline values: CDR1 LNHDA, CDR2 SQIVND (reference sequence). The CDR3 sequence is CASSIGLGAEAFF. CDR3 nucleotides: TGTGCCAGTAGTATAGGACTGGGAGCTGAAGCTTTCTTT.

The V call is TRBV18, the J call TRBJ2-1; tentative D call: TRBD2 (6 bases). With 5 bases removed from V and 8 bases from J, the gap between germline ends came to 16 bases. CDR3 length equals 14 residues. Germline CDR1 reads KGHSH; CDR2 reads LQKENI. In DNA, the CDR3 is TGTGCCAGCTCATTTTCTTCGGGAGATGATGAGCAGTTCTTC. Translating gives CASSFSSGDDEQFF.

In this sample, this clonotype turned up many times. The CDR3 sequence: CASSRGQGLEQYF. In DNA form, the CDR3 reads TGTGCCAGCAGCCGAGGACAGGGACTCGAGCAGTACTTC. The chain combines TRBV11-1 with TRBJ2-7; 8 bases match TRBD1. The CDR3 loop spans 13 amino acids. The germline CDR1 and CDR2 sequences are SGHAT and FQDESV (reference sequence). V gave up 5 bases and J gave up 6 bases; unmatched junction bases: 6.

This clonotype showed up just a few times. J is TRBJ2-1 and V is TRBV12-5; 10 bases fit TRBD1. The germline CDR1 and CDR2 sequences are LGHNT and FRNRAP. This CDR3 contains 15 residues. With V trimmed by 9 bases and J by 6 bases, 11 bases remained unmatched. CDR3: CASASWDRGGNEQFF. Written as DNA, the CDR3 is TGTGCTAGCGCGTCTTGGGACAGGGGTGGCAATGAGCAGTTCTTC.

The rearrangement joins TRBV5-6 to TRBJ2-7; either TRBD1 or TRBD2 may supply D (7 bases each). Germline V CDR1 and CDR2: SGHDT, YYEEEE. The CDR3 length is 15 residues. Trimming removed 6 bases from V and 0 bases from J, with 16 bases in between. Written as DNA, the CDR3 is TGTGCCAGCACCGGGGGAGGGGGCCTCTCCTACGAGCAGTACTTC. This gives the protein CASTGGGGLSYEQYF.

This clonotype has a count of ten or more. CDR3 residues: CASSEGGTIETQYF. For the CDR3, the DNA is TGTGCCAGCAGTGAGGGGGGGACTATAGAGACCCAGTACTTC. The chain uses TRBV6-1 and TRBJ2-5, with TRBD2 matching over 7 bases. This CDR3 spans 14 amino acids. Germline V gene data show CDR1 as MNHNS and CDR2 as SASEGT. J lost 4 bases, V lost 3 bases, and 5 bases had no gene match.

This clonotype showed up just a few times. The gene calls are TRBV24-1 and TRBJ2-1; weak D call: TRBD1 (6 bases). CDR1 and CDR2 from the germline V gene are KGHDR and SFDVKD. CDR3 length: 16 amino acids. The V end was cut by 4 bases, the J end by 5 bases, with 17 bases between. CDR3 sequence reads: CATSDRTGTYNNEQFF. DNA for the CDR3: TGTGCCACCAGTGACCGCACCGGGACATATAACAATGAGCAGTTCTTC.

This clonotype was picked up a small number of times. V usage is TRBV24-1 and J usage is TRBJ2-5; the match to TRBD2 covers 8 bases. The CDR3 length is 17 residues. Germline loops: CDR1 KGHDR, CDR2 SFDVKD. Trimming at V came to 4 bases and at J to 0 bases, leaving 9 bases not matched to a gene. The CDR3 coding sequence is TGTGCCACCAGTGACCCCATAGGAGCGGGAGACCAAGAGACCCAGTACTTC. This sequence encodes CATSDPIGAGDQETQYF.

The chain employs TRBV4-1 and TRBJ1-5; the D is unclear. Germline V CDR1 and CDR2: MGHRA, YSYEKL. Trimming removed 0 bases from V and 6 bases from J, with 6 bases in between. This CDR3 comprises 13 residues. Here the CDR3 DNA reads TGCGCCAGCAGCCAAGATTGGGTTCAGCCCCAGCATTTT. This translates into CASSQDWVQPQHF.

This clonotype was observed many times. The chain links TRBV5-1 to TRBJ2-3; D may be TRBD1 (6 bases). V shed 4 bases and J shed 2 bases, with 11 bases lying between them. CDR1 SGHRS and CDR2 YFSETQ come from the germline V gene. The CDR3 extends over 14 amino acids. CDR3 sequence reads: CASSLGQTTDTQYF. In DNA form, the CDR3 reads TGCGCCAGCAGCCTCGGACAGACCACAGATACGCAGTATTTT.

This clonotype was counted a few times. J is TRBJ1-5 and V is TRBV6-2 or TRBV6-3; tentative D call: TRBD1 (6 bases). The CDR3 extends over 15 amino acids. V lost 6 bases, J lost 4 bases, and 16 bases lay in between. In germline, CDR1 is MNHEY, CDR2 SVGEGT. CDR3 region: CASSSQGRGNQPQHF. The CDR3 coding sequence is TGTGCCAGCAGCTCGCAGGGGAGAGGAAATCAGCCCCAGCATTTT.